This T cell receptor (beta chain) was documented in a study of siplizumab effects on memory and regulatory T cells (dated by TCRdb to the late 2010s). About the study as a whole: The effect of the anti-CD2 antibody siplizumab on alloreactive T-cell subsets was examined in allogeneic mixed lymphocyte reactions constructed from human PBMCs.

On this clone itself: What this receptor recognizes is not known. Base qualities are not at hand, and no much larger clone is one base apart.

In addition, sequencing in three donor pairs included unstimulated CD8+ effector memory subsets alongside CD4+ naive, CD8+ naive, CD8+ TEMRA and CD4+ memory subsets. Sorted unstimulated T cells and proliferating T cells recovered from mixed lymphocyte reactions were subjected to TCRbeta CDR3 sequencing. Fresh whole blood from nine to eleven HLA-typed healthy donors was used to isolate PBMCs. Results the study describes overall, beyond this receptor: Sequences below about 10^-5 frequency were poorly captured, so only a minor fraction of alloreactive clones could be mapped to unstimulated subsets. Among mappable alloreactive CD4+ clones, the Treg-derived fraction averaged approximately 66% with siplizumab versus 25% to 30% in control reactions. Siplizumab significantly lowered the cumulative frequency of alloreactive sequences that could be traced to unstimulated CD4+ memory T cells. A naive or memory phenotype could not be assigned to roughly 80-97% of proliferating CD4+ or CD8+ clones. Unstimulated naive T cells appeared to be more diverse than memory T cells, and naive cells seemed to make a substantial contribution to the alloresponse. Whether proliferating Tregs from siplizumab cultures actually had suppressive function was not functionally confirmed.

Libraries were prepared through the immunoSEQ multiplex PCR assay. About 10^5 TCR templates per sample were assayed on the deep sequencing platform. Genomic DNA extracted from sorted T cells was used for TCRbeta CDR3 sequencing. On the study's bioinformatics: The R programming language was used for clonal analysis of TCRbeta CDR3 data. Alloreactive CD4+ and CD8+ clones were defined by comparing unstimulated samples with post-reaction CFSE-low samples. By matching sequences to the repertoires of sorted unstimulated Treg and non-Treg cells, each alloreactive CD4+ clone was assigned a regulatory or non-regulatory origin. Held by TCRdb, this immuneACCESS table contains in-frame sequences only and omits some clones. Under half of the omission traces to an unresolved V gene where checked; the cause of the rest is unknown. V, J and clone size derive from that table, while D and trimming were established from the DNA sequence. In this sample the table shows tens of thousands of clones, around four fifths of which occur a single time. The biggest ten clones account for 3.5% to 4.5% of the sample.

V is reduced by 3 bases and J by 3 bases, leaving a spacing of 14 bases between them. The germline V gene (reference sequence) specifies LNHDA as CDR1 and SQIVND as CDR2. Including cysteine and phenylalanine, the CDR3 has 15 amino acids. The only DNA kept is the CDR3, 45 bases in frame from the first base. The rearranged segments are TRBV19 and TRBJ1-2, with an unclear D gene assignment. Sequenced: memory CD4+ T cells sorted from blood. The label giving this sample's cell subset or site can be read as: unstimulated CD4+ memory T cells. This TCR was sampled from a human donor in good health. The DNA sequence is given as TGTGCCAGTAGTATTGTTCGGGTCCTAGACTATGGCTACACCTTC. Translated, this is CASSIVRVLDYGYTF.